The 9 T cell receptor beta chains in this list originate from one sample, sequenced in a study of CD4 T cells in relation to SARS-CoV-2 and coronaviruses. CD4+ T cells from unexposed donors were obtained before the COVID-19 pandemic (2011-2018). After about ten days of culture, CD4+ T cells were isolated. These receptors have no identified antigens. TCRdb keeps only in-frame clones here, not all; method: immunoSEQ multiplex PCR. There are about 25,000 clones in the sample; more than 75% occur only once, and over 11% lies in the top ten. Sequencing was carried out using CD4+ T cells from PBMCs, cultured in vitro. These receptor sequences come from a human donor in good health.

The CDR3: CASSVEGPGTDTQYF. The CDR3 DNA follows: TGTGCCAGCAGCGTGGAGGGTCCAGGCACAGATACGCAGTATTTT. This chain links TRBV9 with TRBJ2-3, with a weak D call TRBD2 (6 bases). Germline CDR1 SGDLS, CDR2 YYNGEE. CDR3 length: 15 amino acids. V was clipped by 2 bases and J by 1 base, with 11 bases between them.

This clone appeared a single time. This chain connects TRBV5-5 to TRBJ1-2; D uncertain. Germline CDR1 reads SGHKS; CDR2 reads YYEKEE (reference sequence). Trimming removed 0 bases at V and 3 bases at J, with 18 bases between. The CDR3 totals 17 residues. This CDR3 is CASSLAITAAGDYGYTF. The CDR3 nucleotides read TGTGCCAGCAGCTTGGCCATCACGGCAGCCGGGGACTATGGCTACACCTTC.

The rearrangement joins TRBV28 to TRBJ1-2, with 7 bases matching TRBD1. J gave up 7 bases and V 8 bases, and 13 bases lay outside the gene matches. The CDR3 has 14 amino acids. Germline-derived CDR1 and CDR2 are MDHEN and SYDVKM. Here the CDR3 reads CASGGRDSVGGYTF. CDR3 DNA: TGTGCCAGCGGCGGAAGGGACAGCGTAGGTGGCTACACCTTC.

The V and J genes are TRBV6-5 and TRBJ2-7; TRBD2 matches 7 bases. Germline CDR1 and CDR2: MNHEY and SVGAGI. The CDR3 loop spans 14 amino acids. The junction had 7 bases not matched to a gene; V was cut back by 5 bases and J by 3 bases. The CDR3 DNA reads TGTGCCAGCAGTATGGCCGGGGAGGGCTACGAGCAGTACTTC. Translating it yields CASSMAGEGYEQYF.

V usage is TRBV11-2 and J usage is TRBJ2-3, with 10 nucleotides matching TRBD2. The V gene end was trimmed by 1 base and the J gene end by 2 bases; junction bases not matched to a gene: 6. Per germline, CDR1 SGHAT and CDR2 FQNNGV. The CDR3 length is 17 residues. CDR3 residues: CASSLVASGRSTDTQYF. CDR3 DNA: TGTGCCAGCAGCTTAGTGGCTAGCGGGAGATCCACAGATACGCAGTATTTT.

CDR3: CASSKGTGTYNEQFF. Written as DNA, the CDR3 is TGTGCCAGCAGTAAGGGGACGGGGACCTACAATGAGCAGTTCTTC. The chain links TRBV7-2 to TRBJ2-1; the D gene could be TRBD1 or TRBD2 (5 bases each). This CDR3 is built from 15 residues. Between the trimmed V and J ends, which lost 6 bases and 2 bases, there was a span of 14 bases. CDR1 is SGHTA, CDR2 FQGNSA, per germline.

The CDR3 sequence: CASSYTGRYEQYF. The CDR3, as DNA: TGTGCCAGCAGTTACACAGGGAGGTACGAGCAGTACTTC. The V gene is TRBV6-2 or TRBV6-3, the J gene TRBJ2-7, with D perhaps matching TRBD1 or TRBD2 (6 bases each). The germline CDR1 and CDR2 sequences are MNHEY and SVGEGT. The CDR3 has 13 amino acids. V dropped 2 bases and J dropped 4 bases, with 9 bases sitting between them.

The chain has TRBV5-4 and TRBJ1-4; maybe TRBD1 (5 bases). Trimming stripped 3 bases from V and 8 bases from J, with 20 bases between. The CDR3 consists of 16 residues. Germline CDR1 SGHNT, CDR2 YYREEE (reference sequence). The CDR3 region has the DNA TGTGCCAGCAGCTACAACAGTGGCTTTCGGGGGGAAAAACTGTTTTTT. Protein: CASSYNSGFRGEKLFF.

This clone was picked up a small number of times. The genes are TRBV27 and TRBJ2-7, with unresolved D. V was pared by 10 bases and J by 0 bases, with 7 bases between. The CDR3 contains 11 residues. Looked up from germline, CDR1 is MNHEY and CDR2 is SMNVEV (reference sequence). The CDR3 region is CATSSSYEQYF. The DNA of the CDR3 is TGTGCCACCTCGAGCTCCTACGAGCAGTACTTC.